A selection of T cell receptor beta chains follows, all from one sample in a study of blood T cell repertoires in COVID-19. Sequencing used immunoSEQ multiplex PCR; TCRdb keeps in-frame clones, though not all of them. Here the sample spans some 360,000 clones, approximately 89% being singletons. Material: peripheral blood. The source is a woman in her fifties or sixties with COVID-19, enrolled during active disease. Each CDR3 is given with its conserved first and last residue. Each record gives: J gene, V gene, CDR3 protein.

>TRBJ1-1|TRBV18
CASSPGGGTGKTEAFF
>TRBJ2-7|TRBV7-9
CAISFIAGGEQYF
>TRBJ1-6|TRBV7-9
CASSLIRTGDNSPLHF
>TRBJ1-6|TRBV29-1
CSVATGLENSPLHF
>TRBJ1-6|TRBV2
CASSWTGSSPLHF
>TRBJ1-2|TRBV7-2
CASSPAGDRNYGYTF
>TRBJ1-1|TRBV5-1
CASSLLTEGTEAFF
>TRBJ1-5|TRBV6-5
CASSDSPDQPQHF
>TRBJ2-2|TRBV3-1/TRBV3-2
CASSQAVPAVSGELFF
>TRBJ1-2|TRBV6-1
CASSEGVETARNYGYTF
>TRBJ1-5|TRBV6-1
CASSEVWGPQPQHF
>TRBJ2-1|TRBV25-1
CASSFQAGGSYNEQFF
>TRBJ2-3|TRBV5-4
CASSLGGLAGVFTDTQYF
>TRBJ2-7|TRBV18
CASSATSGGSYEQYF
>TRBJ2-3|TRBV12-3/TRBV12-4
CASSPGGGKQYF
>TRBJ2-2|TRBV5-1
CASSSTRELFF
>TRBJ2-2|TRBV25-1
CASSAVKGDSGELFF
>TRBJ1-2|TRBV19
CASSMGQGGYGYTF
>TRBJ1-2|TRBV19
CASSPGGWAAGYTF
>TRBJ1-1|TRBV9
CASSVFGGQTEAFF
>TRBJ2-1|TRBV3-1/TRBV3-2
CASSQLGAPYNEQFF
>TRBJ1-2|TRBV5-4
CASSFEGRAYGYTF
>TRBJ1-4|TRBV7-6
CASSLRDRGFGEKLFF
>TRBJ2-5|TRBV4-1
CASSPLDGSGGEETQYF
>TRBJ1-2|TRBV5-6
CASSFGQGLTNYGYTF
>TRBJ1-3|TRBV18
CASSPGQASSGNTIYF
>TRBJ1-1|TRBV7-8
CASSLDAGITEAFF
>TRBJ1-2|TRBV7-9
CASSRQGGTGYTF
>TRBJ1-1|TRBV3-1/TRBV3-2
CASSRRRSGEAFF
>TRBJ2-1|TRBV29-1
CSQRQGGSYNEQFF
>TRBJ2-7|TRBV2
CASSPWDRVTEQYF
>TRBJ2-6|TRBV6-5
CASSSTGANVLTF
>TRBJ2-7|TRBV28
CASSRRTGSVRSYEQYF
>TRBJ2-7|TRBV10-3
CATRDTTYEQYF
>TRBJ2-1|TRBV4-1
CASSQEASGGSSYNEQFF
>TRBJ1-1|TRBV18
CASSRIQGDTEAFF
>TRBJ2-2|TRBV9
CASSTGTGELFF